What follows describes a single TCR beta chain. The antigen remains unidentified. With a much larger clone just one base away, this may be a read error. These data come from a study of neurological immune-mediated disorders. Whole-study results and caveats: While HTLV-1-associated myelopathy showed the greatest TCR clonal expansion, multiple sclerosis showed the least, falling below healthy controls. None of the CDR3 amino acid sequences of expanded clones recurred across subjects, suggesting private repertoires in all groups.

The CDR3 is made up of 17 amino acids. V shed 0 bases, J shed 5 bases, and the junction held 11 bases outside the gene matches. Germline values: CDR1 SGHRS, CDR2 YFSETQ. Specified time point: longitudinal time-point 3. PBMCs stored at -80 C, numbering 2 million, were the origin of the unsorted libraries. With 10-nucleotide random UMIs included, cDNA was synthesized by 5'RACE. TCRdb analysed the 5' RACE reads with MiXCR anew, one entry per CDR3 protein. The sample includes roughly 48,000 distinct CDR3 sequences, roughly 13% of them seen just once. The sample taken for sequencing was PBMCs. This sequence was found in a male donor with HTLV-1-associated myelopathy (HAM/TSP). The rearrangement uses TRBV5-1 and TRBJ1-5; 7 nucleotides match TRBD1. This chain's CDR3 is CASSLVPAGTVDQPQHF. The DNA of the CDR3 is TGCGCCAGCAGCTTGGTCCCGGCCGGGACAGTGGATCAGCCCCAGCATTTT. Full variable domain (missing parts from reference TRBV5-1 and TRBJ1-5): KAGVTQTPRYLIKTRGQQVTLSCSPISGHRSVSWYQQTPGQGLQFLFEYFSETQRNKGNFPGRFSGRQFSNSRSEMNVSTLELGDSALYLCASSLVPAGTVDQPQHFGDGTRLSIL.